This T cell receptor (beta chain) was found in a study of circulating CD8 cells and anti-PD-1 response in melanoma. Study at large: Every 2 weeks, patients got 3 mg/kg nivolumab intravenously. Responders had complete or partial responses; non-responders had stable or progressive disease. Study results and limitations: Some patients were treatment-naive; others were previously treated. Diversity ranked highest in DNEG and lowest in TIGIT subsets.

TCR libraries were prepared from approximately 15 ng of total RNA with the QIAseq Immune Repertoire TCR panel. TCRdb analysed the reads with MiXCR anew, one entry per CDR3 protein. The sample records under 700 distinct CDR3 sequences, around 13% being singletons. This clonotype was recorded a few times. Its antigen is currently unknown. With 3 bases clipped from V and 4 bases from J, the junction kept 5 bases outside the gene matches. The CDR3 has 15 residues. Four subsets defined by PD-1 and/or TIGIT were sorted from live CD3+CD8+TCRalphabeta+ cells. This TCR came from a human donor with melanoma. The material was CD8+ T cells from PBMCs, obtained at baseline or after one month of anti-PD-1 therapy (not recorded which). The chain joins TRBV12-3 or TRBV12-4 to TRBJ2-2; 7 bases map to TRBD1. The CDR3, as DNA: TGTGCCAGCAGTTTTGCAGGGGACAGCACCGGGGAGCTGTTTTTT. This codes for CASSFAGDSTGELFF.